This T cell receptor beta chain was sequenced in a study of cytomegalovirus exposure and HLA in healthy donors. Primers included in the PCR were 60 Vbeta and 13 Jbeta primers. Only in-frame clones appear in the TCRdb table, and some are missing; sequencing was by immunoSEQ multiplex PCR. The sample records 95,000 to 150,000 clones, roughly 15% being singletons. The CDR3 consists of 16 residues. V was shortened by 6 bases and J by 3 bases, with 20 bases between the two germline ends. CDR1 is MDHEN, CDR2 SYDVKM, per germline. The specimen was PBMCs. This chain uses TRBV28 with TRBJ1-2; a weak D match, TRBD1 (6 bases). This receptor was obtained from a woman aged 18-29 years in good health and CMV-seronegative. CDR3: CASRWHTGRIDYGYTF. In DNA form, the CDR3 reads TGTGCCAGCAGATGGCACACAGGGCGGATCGACTATGGCTACACCTTC.